This TCR beta chain comes out of a study of T cell repertoires in urothelial bladder cancer. Study in general: Three lesions each were cT0, cTa, cT1, and cT2 or greater. Study-wide points: Up to roughly 17% of carcinoma infiltrating lymphocytes belonged to one T-cell clone.

This clone was counted only a few times. Its antigen remains unknown. The junction shows a germline mismatch at one end, possibly a read error. Per germline, CDR1 GTSNPN and CDR2 SVGIG (reference sequence). The length of the CDR3 is 16 residues. TCRdb's copy holds only in-frame clones and misses some; the assay was immunoSEQ multiplex PCR. This table holds 5,000 to 6,500 clones, over 70% found once. The chain recombines TRBV30 with TRBJ1-6; the match to TRBD1 covers 8 bases. Sample: tumor-infiltrating cells from bladder cancer. The receptor's source is a human donor with urothelial carcinoma. The CDR3 DNA reads as TGTGCCTGGCGTGTGACAGGGGTTTTTTATAATTCACCCCTCCACTTT. Protein: CAWRVTGVFYNSPLHF.